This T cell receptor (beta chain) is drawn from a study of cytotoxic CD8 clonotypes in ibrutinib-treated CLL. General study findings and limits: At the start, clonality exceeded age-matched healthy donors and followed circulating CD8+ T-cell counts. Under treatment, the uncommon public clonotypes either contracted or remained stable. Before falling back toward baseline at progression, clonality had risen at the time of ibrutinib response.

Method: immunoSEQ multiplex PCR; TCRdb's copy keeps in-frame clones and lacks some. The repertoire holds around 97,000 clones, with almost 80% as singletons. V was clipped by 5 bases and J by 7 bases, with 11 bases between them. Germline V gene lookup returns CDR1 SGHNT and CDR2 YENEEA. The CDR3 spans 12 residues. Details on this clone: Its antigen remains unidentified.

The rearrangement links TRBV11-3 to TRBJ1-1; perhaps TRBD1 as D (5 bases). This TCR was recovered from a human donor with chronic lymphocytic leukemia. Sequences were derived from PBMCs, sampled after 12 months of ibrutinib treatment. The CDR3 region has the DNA TGTGCCAGCAGCGGCGAGGGGTTTGAAGCTTTCTTT. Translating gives CASSGEGFEAFF.